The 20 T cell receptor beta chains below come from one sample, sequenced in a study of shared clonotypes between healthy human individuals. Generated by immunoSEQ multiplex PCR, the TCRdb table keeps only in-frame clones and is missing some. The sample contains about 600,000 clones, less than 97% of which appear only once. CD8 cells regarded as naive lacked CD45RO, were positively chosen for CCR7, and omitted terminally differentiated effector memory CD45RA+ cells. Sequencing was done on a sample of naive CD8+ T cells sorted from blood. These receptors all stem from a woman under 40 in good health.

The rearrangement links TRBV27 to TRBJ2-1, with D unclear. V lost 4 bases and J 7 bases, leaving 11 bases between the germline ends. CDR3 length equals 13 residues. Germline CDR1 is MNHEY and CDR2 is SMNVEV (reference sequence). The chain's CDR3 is CASSSTGWNEQFF. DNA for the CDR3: TGTGCCAGCAGTTCGACCGGGTGGAATGAGCAGTTCTTC.

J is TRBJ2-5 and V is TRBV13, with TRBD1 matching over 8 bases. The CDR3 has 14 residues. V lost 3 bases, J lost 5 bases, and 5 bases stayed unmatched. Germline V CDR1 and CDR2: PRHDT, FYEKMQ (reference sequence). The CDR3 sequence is CASSFPGQDETQYF. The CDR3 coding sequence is TGTGCCAGCAGCTTCCCGGGACAGGATGAGACCCAGTACTTC.

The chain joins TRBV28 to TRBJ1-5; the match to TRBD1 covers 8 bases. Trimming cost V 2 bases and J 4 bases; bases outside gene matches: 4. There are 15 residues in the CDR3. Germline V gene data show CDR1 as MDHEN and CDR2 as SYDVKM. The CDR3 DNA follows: TGTGCCAGCAGTTTAAGTGGGACAGGAAATCAGCCCCAGCATTTT. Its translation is CASSLSGTGNQPQHF.

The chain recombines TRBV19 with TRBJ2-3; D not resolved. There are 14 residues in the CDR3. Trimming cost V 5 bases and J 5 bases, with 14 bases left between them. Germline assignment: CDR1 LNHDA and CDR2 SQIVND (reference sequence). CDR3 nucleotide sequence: TGTGCCAGTAGTTCGGGCCCCTCGGGAGATACGCAGTATTTT. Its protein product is CASSSGPSGDTQYF.

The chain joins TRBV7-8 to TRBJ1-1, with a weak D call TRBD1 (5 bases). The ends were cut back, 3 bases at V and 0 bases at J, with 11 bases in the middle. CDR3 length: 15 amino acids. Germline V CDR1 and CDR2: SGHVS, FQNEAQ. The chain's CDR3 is CASSLGRAMNTEAFF. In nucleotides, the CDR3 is TGTGCCAGCAGCTTGGGACGGGCTATGAACACTGAAGCTTTCTTT.

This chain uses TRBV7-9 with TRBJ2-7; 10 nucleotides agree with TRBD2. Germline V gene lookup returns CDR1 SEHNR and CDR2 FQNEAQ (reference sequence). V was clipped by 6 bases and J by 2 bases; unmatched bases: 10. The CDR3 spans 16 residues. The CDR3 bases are TGTGCCAGCAGAGGGAGGCGTACTAGCGGGGCCTACGAGCAGTACTTC. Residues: CASRGRRTSGAYEQYF. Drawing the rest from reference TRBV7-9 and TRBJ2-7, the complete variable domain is DTGVSQNPRHKITKRGQNVTFRCDPISEHNRLYWYRQTLGQGPEFLTYFQNEAQLEKSRLLSDRFSAERPKGSFSTLEIQRTEQGDSAMYLCASRGRRTSGAYEQYFGPGTRLTVT.

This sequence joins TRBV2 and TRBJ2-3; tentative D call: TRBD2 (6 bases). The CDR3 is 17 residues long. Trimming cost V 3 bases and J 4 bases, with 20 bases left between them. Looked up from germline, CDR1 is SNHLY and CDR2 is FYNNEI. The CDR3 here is CASSELFSGPGADTQYF. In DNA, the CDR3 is TGTGCCAGCAGTGAGTTATTTAGCGGCCCGGGGGCAGATACGCAGTATTTT. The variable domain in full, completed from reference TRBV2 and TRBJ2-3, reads EPEVTQTPSHQVTQMGQEVILRCVPISNHLYFYWYRQILGQKVEFLVSFYNNEISEKSEIFDDQFSVERPDGSNFTLKIRSTKLEDSAMYFCASSELFSGPGADTQYFGPGTRLTVL.

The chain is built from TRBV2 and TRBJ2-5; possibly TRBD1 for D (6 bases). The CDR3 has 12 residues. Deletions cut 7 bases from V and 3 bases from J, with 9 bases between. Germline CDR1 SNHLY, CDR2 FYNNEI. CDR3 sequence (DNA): TGTGCCAGCACGGGACATAAAGAGACCCAGTACTTC. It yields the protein CASTGHKETQYF. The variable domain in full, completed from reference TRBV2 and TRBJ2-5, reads EPEVTQTPSHQVTQMGQEVILRCVPISNHLYFYWYRQILGQKVEFLVSFYNNEISEKSEIFDDQFSVERPDGSNFTLKIRSTKLEDSAMYFCASTGHKETQYFGPGTRLLVL.

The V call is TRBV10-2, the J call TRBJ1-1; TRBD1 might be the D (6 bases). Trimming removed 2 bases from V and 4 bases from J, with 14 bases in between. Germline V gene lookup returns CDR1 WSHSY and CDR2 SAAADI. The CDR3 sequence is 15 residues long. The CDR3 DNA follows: TGCGCCAGCAGTGAGGCCCTACAGGGACCCACTGAAGCTTTCTTT. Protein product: CASSEALQGPTEAFF.

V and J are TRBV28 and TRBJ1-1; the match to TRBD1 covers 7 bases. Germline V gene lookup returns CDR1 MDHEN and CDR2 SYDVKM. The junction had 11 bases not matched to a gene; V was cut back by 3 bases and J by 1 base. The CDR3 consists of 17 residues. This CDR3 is CASSFVLQGQTNTEAFF. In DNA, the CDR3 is TGTGCCAGCAGTTTCGTTCTCCAGGGACAGACGAACACTGAAGCTTTCTTT.

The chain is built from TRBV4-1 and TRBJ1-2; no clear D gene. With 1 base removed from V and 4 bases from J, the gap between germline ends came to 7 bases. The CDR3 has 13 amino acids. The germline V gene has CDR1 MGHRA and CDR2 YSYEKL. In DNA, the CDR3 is TGCGCCAGCAGCCAAGCAAGGGCCTATGGCTACACCTTC. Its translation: CASSQARAYGYTF.

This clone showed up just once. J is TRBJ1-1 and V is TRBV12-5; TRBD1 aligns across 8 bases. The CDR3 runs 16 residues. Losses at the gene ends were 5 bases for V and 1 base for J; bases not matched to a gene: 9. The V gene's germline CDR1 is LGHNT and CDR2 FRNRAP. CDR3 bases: TGTGCTAGTGGTCCAGGACAGGGTTTAGCGAACACTGAAGCTTTCTTT. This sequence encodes CASGPGQGLANTEAFF.

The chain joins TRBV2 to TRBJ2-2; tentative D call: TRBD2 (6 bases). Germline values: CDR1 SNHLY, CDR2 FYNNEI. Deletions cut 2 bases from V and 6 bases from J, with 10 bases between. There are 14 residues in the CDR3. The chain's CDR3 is CASSESGVPGELFF. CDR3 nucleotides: TGTGCCAGCAGTGAATCGGGAGTCCCCGGGGAGCTGTTTTTT.

CDR3 loop: CASSFPPGGSYNEQFF. CDR3 in DNA: TGTGCCAGCAGTTTCCCCCCGGGAGGGTCCTACAATGAGCAGTTCTTC. V gene TRBV28 combines with J gene TRBJ2-1; TRBD2 agrees at 8 bases. CDR1 is MDHEN and CDR2 is SYDVKM in the germline V gene. The CDR3 extends over 16 amino acids. The V gene end was trimmed by 3 bases and the J gene end by 1 base; junction bases not matched to a gene: 5. Filled out from reference TRBV28 and TRBJ2-1, the complete variable domain reads DVKVTQSSRYLVKRTGEKVFLECVQDMDHENMFWYRQDPGLGLRLIYFSYDVKMKEKGDIPEGYSVSREKKERFSLILESASTNQTSMYLCASSFPPGGSYNEQFFGPGTRLTVL.

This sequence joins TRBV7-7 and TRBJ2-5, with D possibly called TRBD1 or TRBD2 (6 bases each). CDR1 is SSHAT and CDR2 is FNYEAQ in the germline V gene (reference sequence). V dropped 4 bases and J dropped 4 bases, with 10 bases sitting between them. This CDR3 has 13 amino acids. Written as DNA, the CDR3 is TGTGCCAGCAGCTCCAGGGGAGGAGAGACCCAGTACTTC. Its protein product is CASSSRGGETQYF.

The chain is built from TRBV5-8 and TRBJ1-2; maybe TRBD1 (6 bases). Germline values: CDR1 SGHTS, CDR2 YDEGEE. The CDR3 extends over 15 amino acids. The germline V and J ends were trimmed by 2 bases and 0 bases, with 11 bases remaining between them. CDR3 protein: CASSLGTPTNYGYTF. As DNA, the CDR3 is TGTGCCAGCAGCTTAGGGACACCGACTAACTATGGCTACACCTTC.

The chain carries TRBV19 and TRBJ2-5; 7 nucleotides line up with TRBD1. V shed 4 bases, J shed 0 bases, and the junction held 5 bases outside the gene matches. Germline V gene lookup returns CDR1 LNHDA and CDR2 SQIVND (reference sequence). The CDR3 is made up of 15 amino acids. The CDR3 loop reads CASSRGTVYQETQYF. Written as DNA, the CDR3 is TGTGCCAGTAGTAGAGGGACAGTCTACCAAGAGACCCAGTACTTC.

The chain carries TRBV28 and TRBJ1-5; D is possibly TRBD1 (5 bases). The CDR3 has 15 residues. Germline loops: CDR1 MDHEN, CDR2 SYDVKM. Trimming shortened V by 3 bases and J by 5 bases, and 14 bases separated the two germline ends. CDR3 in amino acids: CASSLGDGVDQPQHF. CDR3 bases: TGTGCCAGCAGTTTGGGGGATGGTGTCGATCAGCCCCAGCATTTT.

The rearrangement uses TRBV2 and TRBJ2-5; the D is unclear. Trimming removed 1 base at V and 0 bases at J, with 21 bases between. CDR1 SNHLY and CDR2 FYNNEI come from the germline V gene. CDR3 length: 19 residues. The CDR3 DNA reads TGTGCCAGCAGTGAAGTTTTGGGTTTGCGCGTCGGGTACCAAGAGACCCAGTACTTC. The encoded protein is CASSEVLGLRVGYQETQYF.

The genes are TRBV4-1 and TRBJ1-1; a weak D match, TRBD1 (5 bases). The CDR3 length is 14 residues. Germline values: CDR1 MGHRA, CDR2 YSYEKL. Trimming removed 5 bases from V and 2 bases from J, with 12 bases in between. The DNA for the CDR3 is TGCGCCAGCAGCTACGGGACCCTTAACACTGAAGCTTTCTTT. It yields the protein CASSYGTLNTEAFF.